The T cell receptor (beta chain) under discussion was sequenced for a study of long-term antiretroviral therapy in people with HIV. Study in general: Specimens dating back about a decade before the 2015 immediate-ART recommendation are the oldest included.

Study-level results: Specimen acquisition occurred between 2004 and 2017, potentially under older ART regimens.

As for this clone: Antigen unknown.

Trimming cost V 4 bases and J 5 bases, with 10 bases left between them. This CDR3 region has 13 residues. Germline V gene sequence: CDR1 SGHNT, CDR2 YENEEA. This was the immunoSEQ v3.0 assay at survey level. The table came from immunoSEQ multiplex PCR; TCRdb's copy has only in-frame clones and leaves some out. The sample includes around 43,000 clones, over 90% of them seen just once. The genes are TRBV11-3 and TRBJ2-3, with D perhaps TRBD1 (5 bases). The sample in question was unsorted PBMCs, obtained 9.2 years after starting antiretroviral therapy. This clonotype was obtained from a man under 40 with HIV. This CDR3 is CASSSATGDTQYF. CDR3 DNA: TGTGCCAGCAGCTCAGCAACAGGAGATACGCAGTATTTT.